A single TCR beta chain is shown here with its context. The antigen is unknown. In preparing the TRB cDNA libraries, 5' RACE with UMI labels was used. After re-calling the 5' RACE reads, TCRdb lists one entry per CDR3 protein, DNA absent. Its clone listing holds 90,000 to 95,000 distinct CDR3 sequences. These data originate in a study of CXCR3-negative and CXCR3-positive naive CD8 T cells. The V gene's germline CDR1 is SQVTM and CDR2 ANQGSEA. The CDR3 has 14 amino acids. Study results and caveats: Cryopreserved cells showed partially decreased CXCR3 expression, and most assays used fresh PBMCs. TRBV-TRBJ usage was alike in naive CXCR3-negative and CXCR3-positive cells but differed in memory cells. Relative to memory CD8+ cells, whose diversity was much lower, both naive subsets had comparably high diversity.

Naive CD8+ T lymphocytes were specified as CD45RO-CCR7+CD27+CD95-. This clonotype was obtained from a human donor in good health. Some clones in this sample may be carry-over from other donors' samples. V and J are TRBV29-1 and TRBJ1-2; TCRdb indicates TRBD1, and absent DNA this call remains unverified. Sequenced sample: naive CXCR3- CD8+ T cells from blood. Regarding subset: CD45RO-CCR7+CD27+CD95- naive CD8+ T cells lacking CXCR3 (TNR3-). The CDR3 loop is CSVEEAPVHYGYTF. The complete variable domain, with remaining parts taken from reference TRBV29-1 and TRBJ1-2, reads SAVISQKPSRDICQRGTSLTIQCQVDSQVTMMFWYRQQPGQSLTLIATANQGSEATYESGFVIDKFPISRPNLTFSTLTVSNMSPEDSSIYLCSVEEAPVHYGYTFGSGTRLTVV.